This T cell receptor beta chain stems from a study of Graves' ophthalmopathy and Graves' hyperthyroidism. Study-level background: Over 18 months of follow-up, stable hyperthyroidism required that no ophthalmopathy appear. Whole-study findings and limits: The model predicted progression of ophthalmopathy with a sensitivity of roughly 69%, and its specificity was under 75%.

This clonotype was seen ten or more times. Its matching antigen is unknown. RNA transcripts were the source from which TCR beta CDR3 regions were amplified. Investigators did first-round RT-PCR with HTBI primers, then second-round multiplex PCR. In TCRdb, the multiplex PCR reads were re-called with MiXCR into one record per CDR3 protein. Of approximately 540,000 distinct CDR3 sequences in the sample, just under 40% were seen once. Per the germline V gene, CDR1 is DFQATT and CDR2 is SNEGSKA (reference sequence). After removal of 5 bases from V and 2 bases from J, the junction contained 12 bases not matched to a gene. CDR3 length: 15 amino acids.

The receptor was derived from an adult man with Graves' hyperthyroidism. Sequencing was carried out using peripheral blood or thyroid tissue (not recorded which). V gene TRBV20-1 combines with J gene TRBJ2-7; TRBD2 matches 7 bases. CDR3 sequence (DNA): TGCAGTGCTCGTACGACCGGGACTAATCCCTACGAGCAGTACTTC. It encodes CSARTTGTNPYEQYF.